This TCR beta chain comes out of a study of monozygotic twins with inflammatory bowel disease. Study-wide findings and caveats: IBD patients showed reduced TCRbeta diversity (inverse Simpson) versus healthy co-twins. There was no way to distinguish the different T cell subtypes.

The RNA usage for each TCR library was about 3.5 ug of total RNA. TCRdb re-called the 5' RACE reads; one entry per CDR3 protein, DNA not given. With some 200,000 distinct CDR3 sequences in the sample, the ten largest clones hold 6% to 9%. On this clonotype itself: Its target is not known.

In germline, CDR1 is LGHNA, CDR2 YSLEER. CDR3 length: 15 amino acids. The rearrangement uses TRBV4-3 and TRBJ2-5; TCRdb reports TRBD1, a call that lacks DNA to check it against. The clonotype was recovered from a human donor with ulcerative colitis or Crohn's disease, or a healthy co-twin of an affected twin (not recorded which). The material sequenced was blood. The CDR3 loop is CASSPDRGQIETQYF.